This T cell receptor (beta chain) is from a study of T cells in Graves' hyperthyroidism and ophthalmopathy. The germline V gene has CDR1 SNHLY and CDR2 FYNNEI. The CDR3 length is 15 residues. RNA transcripts gave rise to amplified TCR beta CDR3 regions. Primed by the HTBI set, a first-round RT-PCR was run on the TCR CDR3. TCRdb itself ran the multiplex PCR reads through MiXCR, one entry per CDR3 protein. This table holds about 610,000 distinct CDR3 sequences, 46% found once. This clonotype showed up just a few times. The TCR was taken from a woman aged 18 to 35 with Graves' hyperthyroidism. The chain recombines TRBV2 with TRBJ2-7, with D perhaps matching TRBD2 (6 bases). The DNA end favors TRBJ2-1, so the J call may be wrong. The source material was peripheral blood or thyroid tissue (not recorded which). The CDR3 DNA sequence: TGTGCCAGCAGTGACCCCAAAAGCGGGTCCCATGAGCAGTTCTTC. Translating it yields CASSDPKSGSHEQFF.